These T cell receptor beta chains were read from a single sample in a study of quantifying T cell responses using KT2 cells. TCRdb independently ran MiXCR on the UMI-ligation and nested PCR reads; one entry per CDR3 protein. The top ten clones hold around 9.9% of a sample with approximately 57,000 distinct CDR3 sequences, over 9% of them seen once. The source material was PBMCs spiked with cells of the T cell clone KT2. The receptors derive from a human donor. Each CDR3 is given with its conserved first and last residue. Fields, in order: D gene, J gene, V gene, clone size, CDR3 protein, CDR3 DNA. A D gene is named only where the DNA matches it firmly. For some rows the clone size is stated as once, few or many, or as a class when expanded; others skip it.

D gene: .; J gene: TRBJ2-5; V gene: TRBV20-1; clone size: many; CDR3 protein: CSAREQWAETQYF; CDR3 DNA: TGCAGTGCTAGAGAGCAGTGGGCAGAGACCCAGTACTTC
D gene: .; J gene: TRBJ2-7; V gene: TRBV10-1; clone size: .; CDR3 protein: CASSESTGRDEQYF; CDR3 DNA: TGCGCCAGCAGTGAGTCGACAGGGAGGGACGAGCAGTACTTC
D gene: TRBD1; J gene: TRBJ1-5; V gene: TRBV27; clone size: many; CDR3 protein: CASSFRQGAQPQHF; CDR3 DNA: TGTGCCAGCAGCTTCCGACAGGGGGCTCAGCCCCAGCATTTT
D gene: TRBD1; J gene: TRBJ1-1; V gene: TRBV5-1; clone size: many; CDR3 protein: CASSLDGQAGTEAFF; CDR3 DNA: TGCGCCAGCAGCCTGGATGGACAGGCCGGCACTGAAGCTTTCTTT
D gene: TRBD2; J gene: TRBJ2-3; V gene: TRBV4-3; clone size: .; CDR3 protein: CASSLGISGEADTQYF; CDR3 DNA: TGCGCCAGCAGCCTGGGGATTAGCGGGGAAGCGGATACGCAGTATTTT
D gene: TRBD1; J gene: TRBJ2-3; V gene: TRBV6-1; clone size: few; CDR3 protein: CASRDPGQVSSFTDTQYF; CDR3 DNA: TGTGCCAGCAGAGACCCCGGACAGGTCTCTTCGTTCACAGATACGCAGTATTTT
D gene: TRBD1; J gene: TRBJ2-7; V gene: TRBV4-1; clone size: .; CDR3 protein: CASSQKTGYEQYF; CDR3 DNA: TGCGCCAGCAGCCAGAAGACAGGGTACGAGCAGTACTTC
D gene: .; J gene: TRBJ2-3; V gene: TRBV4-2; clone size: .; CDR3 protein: CASSQDNRGGTDTQYF; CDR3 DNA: TGTGCCAGCAGCCAAGATAACCGGGGCGGCACAGATACGCAGTATTTT
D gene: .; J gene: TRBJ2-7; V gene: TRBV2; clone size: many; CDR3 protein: CASKGTRAGYEQYF; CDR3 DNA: TGTGCCAGCAAGGGGACACGGGCGGGCTACGAGCAGTACTTC
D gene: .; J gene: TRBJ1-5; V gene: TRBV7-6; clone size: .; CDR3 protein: CASRLRVSEYSNQPQHF; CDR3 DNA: TGTGCCAGCAGACTACGGGTCTCGGAATATAGCAATCAGCCCCAGCATTTT
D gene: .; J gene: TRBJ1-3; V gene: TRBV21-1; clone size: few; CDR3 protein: CASSNRTGLSSDTIYF; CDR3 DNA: TGTGCCAGCAGCAATAGGACGGGGCTTTCGAGCGACACCATATATTTT
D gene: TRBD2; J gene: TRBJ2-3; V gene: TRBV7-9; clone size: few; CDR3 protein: CASSSSGRPTDTQYF; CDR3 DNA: TGTGCCAGCAGCTCTAGCGGGAGACCCACAGATACGCAGTATTTT
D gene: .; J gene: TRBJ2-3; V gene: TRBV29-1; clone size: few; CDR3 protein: CSSGRRSTDTQYF; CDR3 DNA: TGCAGCTCGGGACGAAGGAGCACAGATACGCAGTATTTT